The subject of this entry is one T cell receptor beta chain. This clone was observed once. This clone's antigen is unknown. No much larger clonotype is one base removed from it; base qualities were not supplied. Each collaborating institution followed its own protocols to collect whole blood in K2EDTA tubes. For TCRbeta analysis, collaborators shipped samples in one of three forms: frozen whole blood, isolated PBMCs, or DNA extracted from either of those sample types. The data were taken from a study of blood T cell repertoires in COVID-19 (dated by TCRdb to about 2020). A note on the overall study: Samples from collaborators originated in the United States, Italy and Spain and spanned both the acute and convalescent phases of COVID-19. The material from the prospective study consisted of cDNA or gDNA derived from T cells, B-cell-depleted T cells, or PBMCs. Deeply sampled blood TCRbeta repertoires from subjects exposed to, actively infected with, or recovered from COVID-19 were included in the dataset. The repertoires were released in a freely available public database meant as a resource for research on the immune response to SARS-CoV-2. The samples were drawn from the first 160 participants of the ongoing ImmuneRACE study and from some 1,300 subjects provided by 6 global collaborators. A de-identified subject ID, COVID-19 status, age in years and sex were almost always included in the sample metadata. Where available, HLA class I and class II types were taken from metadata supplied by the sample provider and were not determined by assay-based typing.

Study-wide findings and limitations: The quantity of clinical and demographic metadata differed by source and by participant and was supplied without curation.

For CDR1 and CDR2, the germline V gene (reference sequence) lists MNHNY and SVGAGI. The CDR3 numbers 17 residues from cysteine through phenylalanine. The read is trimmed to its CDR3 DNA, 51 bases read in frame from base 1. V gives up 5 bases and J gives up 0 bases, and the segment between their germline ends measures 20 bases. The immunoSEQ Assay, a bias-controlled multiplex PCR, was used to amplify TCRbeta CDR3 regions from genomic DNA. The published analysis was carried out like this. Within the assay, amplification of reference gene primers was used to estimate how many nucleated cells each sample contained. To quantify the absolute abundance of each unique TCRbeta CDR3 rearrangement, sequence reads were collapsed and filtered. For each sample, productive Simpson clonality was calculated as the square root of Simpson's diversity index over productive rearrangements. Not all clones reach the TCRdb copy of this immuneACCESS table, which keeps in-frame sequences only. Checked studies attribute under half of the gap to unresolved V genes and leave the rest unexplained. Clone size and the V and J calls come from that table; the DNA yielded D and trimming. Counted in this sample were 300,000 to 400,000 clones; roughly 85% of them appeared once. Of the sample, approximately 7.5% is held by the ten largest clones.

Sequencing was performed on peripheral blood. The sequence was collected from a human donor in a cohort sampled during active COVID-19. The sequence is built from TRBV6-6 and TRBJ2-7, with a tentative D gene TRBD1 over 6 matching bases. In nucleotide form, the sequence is TGTGCCAGCAGTCCACGAGGGTCGGGACACCTCTCCTACGAGCAGTACTTC. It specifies CASSPRGSGHLSYEQYF.